The rows below give T cell receptor beta chains drawn from one sample of a study of glioma-infiltrating T cells. MiXCR, run by TCRdb on the multiplex PCR reads, gives a single entry per CDR3 protein. The data contain more than 300,000 distinct CDR3 sequences, roughly two fifths of them singletons. Sequenced: glioma tissue, nonneoplastic brain tissue, or PBMCs (not recorded which). The origin of the receptors is a human donor with low-grade glioma or glioblastoma, undergoing nonglioma brain surgery, or in good health (not recorded which). CDR3s include the opening cysteine and the closing phenylalanine or tryptophan. The D gene is left open where the match is weak. Size is omitted from some rows. Given values are once, few, many or a class for expanded clones.

d_gene	len	v_gene	j_gene	abundance	CDR3nt	CDR3aa
-	16	TRBV15	TRBJ2-5	-	TGTGCCACCAGCAGAGAGCCCTGGGGTAGTGGAGAGACCCAGTACTTC	CATSREPWGSGETQYF
-	15	TRBV12-3/TRBV12-4	TRBJ1-5	few	TGTGCCAGCAGTTACACAGGATTCTTCAATCAGCCCCAGCATTTT	CASSYTGFFNQPQHF
-	16	TRBV20-1	TRBJ1-5	few	TGCAGTGCCTTCCCCCGGGGGGCGAGGTTCGGTCAGCCCCAGCATTTT	CSAFPRGARFGQPQHF
-	12	TRBV6-2/TRBV6-3	TRBJ1-2	many	TGTGCCAGCAGTTACTGGGACTATGGCTACACCTTC	CASSYWDYGYTF
TRBD1	16	TRBV20-1	TRBJ2-1	-	TGCAGTGATAGCCCTCACCGGGACAGTATGTACAATGAGCAGTTCTTC	CSDSPHRDSMYNEQFF
-	14	TRBV27	TRBJ2-7	once	TGCGCCAGCGGTCCGCAAGGGGCATCCTACGAGCAGTACTTC	CASGPQGASYEQYF
-	14	TRBV4-3	TRBJ1-2	few	TGCGCCAGCAGCCAAGAGGGTAGGGGCTATGGCTACACCTTC	CASSQEGRGYGYTF
TRBD2	18	TRBV28	TRBJ2-1	-	TGTGCCAGCAGTTCCACTAGCGGGAGGGCCTCTATGGTGAATGAGCAGTTCTTC	CASSSTSGRASMVNEQFF
-	15	TRBV7-9	TRBJ1-2	-	TGTGCCAGCAGCGAGGAGGGAGGTCTGGGCTATGGCTACACCTTC	CASSEEGGLGYGYTF
-	12	TRBV18	TRBJ2-7	-	TGTGCCAGCTTACCCCGTACTGGCGAGCAGTACTTC	CASLPRTGEQYF
TRBD2	15	TRBV27	TRBJ2-5	many	TGTGCCAGCAGCCCCGGGACTAGCGGACAAGAGACCCAGTACTTC	CASSPGTSGQETQYF
-	14	TRBV27	TRBJ1-2	-	TGTGCCAGCAGTTCACAGGGAATTTCCTATGGCTACACCTTC	CASSSQGISYGYTF
-	13	TRBV7-2	TRBJ1-5	few	TGTGCCAGCAGCGGCAGGGGCATTCAGCCCCAGCATTTT	CASSGRGIQPQHF
TRBD2	16	TRBV4-1	TRBJ2-7	-	TGCGCCAGCAGCCAAGATCAGGCTAGCGGAACCTACGAGCAGTACTTC	CASSQDQASGTYEQYF
-	18	TRBV27	TRBJ2-1	-	TGTGCCAGCAGTTCACGTCTCGCGGAGGATCACTCCTACAATGAGCAGTTCTTC	CASSSRLAEDHSYNEQFF
TRBD1	15	TRBV4-2	TRBJ2-7	-	TGTGCCAGCAGCCAAAGGACAGGCCTCTCCTACGAGCAGTACTTC	CASSQRTGLSYEQYF
TRBD2	14	TRBV20-1	TRBJ2-2	many	TGCAGTGCTAGAGGAGGGAGGGCCTCCGGGGAGCTGTTTTTT	CSARGGRASGELFF
-	14	TRBV7-9	TRBJ2-7	few	TGTGCCAGCAGCTACCTACGGGACTCCTACGAGCAGTACTTC	CASSYLRDSYEQYF
TRBD1	14	TRBV18	TRBJ1-5	-	TGTGCCAGCTCAACGACAGGGGGGACATGGGCCCAGCATTTT	CASSTTGGTWAQHF
-	13	TRBV7-6	TRBJ2-3	-	TGTGCCAGCAGCTCAACCAGGACGGATACGCAGTATTTT	CASSSTRTDTQYF
-	12	TRBV27	TRBJ2-5	-	TGTGCCAGCAGTTCTGGAGACGAGACCCAGTACTTC	CASSSGDETQYF
-	13	TRBV24-1	TRBJ2-5	once	TGTGCCACCGCACCCTCAGGGGCAGAGACCCAGTACTTC	CATAPSGAETQYF
-	14	TRBV5-1	TRBJ1-1	-	TGCGCCAGCAGCATAACAGGGATCAACACTGAAGCTTTCTTT	CASSITGINTEAFF
TRBD2	16	TRBV20-1	TRBJ2-1	many	TGCAGTGCTAGACCTACTAGCGGGAGTTCCTACAATGAGCAGTTCTTC	CSARPTSGSSYNEQFF
TRBD1	17	TRBV11-2	TRBJ1-2	-	TGTGCCGGCAGCTTAGATCTCCCATTGGGACAGTCTACGGGCTACACCTTC	CAGSLDLPLGQSTGYTF
TRBD1	12	TRBV11-1	TRBJ1-2	-	TGTGCCAGCATCGACAGGGACTATGGCTACACCTTC	CASIDRDYGYTF
TRBD2	16	TRBV7-2	TRBJ2-4	-	TGTGCCAGCAGCCTACCTTCTAGCGGGAGGGGAAACATTCAGTACTTC	CASSLPSSGRGNIQYF
-	11	TRBV29-1	TRBJ2-1	-	TGCAGCGTTGAAGGCCGAAATGAGCAGTTCTTC	CSVEGRNEQFF
-	16	TRBV5-4	TRBJ2-3	-	TGTGCCAGCAGCTGGGAGGTGGGCCGGGGTACAGATACGCAGTATTTT	CASSWEVGRGTDTQYF
-	15	TRBV29-1	TRBJ2-7	-	TGCAGCGGGGGATACTCGAACGACCCCCTGGGGGAGCAGTACTTC	CSGGYSNDPLGEQYF
-	16	TRBV5-4	TRBJ2-5	once	TGTGCCAGCAGCCCACCATTTGGGGGACGGCAAGAGACCCAGTACTTC	CASSPPFGGRQETQYF
-	12	TRBV28	TRBJ2-7	-	TGTGCCAGCAGTTTAGGATACGGTAAACAGTACTTC	CASSLGYGKQYF
TRBD2	15	TRBV12-3/TRBV12-4	TRBJ2-3	-	TGTGCCGGCAGTTTAGTACTAGCGAGCACAGATACGCAGTATTTT	CAGSLVLASTDTQYF
-	15	TRBV12-3/TRBV12-4	TRBJ1-5	-	TGTGCCAGCAGTTTGCGGACGTGTAGCAATCAGCCCCAGCATTTT	CASSLRTCSNQPQHF
TRBD2	17	TRBV6-1	TRBJ2-2	many	TGTGCCAGCAGTCCCGGACTAGCGGGTACGAACACCGGGGAGCTGTTTTTT	CASSPGLAGTNTGELFF
-	16	TRBV27	TRBJ1-4	-	TGTGCCAGCGGTTCGGCCAACATTGCAACTAATGAAAAACTGTTTTTT	CASGSANIATNEKLFF
-	14	TRBV20-1	TRBJ2-3	-	TGCAGTGCTATTGGCGGGAAGGGCACAGATACGCAGTATTTT	CSAIGGKGTDTQYF
-	13	TRBV20-1	TRBJ1-2	-	TGCAGAGCGACATGGGGCGACTCAGCTGGCTACACCTTC	CRATWGDSAGYTF
-	14	TRBV7-2	TRBJ2-7	-	TGTGCCAGCGGCCCTCGGGGTAGCTCTTCCGAGCAGTACTTC	CASGPRGSSSEQYF